Given below is one TCR beta chain in context. The sample comes from a study of blood T cell repertoires in COVID-19. Study as a whole: The cDNA or gDNA used as material had been derived from T cells, B-cell-depleted T cells, or PBMCs.

Original processing methods: Counts of nucleated cells, estimated from reference gene primer amplification, were obtained. Clones were sequenced by immunoSEQ multiplex PCR, and TCRdb holds only the in-frame ones, with some missing. For V, J and clone size, that table is used; D and trimming come from the DNA. This sample yields approximately 260,000 clones, of which 85% are seen a single time; less than 8.5% belongs to the top ten. V lost 2 bases, J lost 5 bases, and 18 bases lay in between. Germline CDR1 is SGHTA and CDR2 is FQGTGA. The CDR3 runs to 16 residues. The sequenced sample was PBMCs or T cells enriched from blood (not recorded which). This chain joins TRBV7-3 and TRBJ1-1, with a weak D call TRBD1 (6 bases). The sequence derives from a woman between 45 and 65 years old who had been exposed to COVID-19. Here the CDR3 reads CASSLLGAWGKTEAFF. CDR3 sequence (DNA): TGTGCCAGCAGCTTATTGGGGGCCTGGGGAAAAACTGAAGCTTTCTTT.